The source of this T cell receptor beta chain is a study of blood T cell repertoires in COVID-19. The sample holds a few counts of this clone. The CDR3 sequence is 14 residues long. CDR1 is MNHEY and CDR2 is SVGAGI in the germline V gene. The ends were cut back, 7 bases at V and 0 bases at J, with 10 bases in the middle. In the study's own analysis: Amplification from reference gene primers served as the basis for estimated nucleated cell counts. The method was immunoSEQ multiplex PCR; TCRdb's version includes in-frame clones alone and lacks a portion of them. That table gives V, J and clone size, and the DNA gave D and trimming. The repertoire holds 250,000 to 300,000 clones, with around 84% as singletons. Clinical history reported by participants formed the basis on which cohorts were assigned. Recovered participants had two consecutive negative NP/OP PCR tests, healthcare professional clearance, or symptom resolution.

Sequenced material: PBMCs or T cells enriched from blood (not recorded which). The TCR comes from a man younger than 30 who had recovered from COVID-19. The J gene is TRBJ2-1, the V gene TRBV6-5, with a possible D match to TRBD1 (5 bases). As DNA, the CDR3 is TGTGCCAGCAAGGCAGGGCCCTCCTACAATGAGCAGTTCTTC. Amino acids: CASKAGPSYNEQFF.